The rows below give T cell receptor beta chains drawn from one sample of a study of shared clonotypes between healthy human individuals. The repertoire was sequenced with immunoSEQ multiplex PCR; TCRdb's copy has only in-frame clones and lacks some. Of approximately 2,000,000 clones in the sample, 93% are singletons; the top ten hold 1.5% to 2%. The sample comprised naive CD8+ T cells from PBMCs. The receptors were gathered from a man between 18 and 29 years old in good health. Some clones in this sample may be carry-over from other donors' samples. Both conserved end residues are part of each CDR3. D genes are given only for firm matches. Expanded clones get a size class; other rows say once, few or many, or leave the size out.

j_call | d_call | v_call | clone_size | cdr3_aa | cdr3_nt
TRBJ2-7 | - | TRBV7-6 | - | CASSLGAAEEDISYEQYF | TGTGCCAGCAGCTTAGGGGCCGCGGAGGAGGACATCTCCTACGAGCAGTACTTC
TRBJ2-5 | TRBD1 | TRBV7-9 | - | CASSSRTGGDQETQYF | TGTGCCAGCAGCTCTCGGACAGGGGGGGACCAAGAGACCCAGTACTTC
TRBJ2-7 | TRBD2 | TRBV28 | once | CASSPTRTSGRAPGSYEQYF | TGTGCCAGCAGTCCCACCCGCACTAGCGGGAGGGCCCCGGGCTCCTACGAGCAGTACTTC
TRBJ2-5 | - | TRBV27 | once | CASSLRDPLGRQETQYF | TGTGCCAGCAGCTTAAGGGACCCCCTGGGGCGACAAGAGACCCAGTACTTC
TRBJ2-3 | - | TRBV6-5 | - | CASWDLPTDTQYF | TGTGCCAGTTGGGACTTACCCACAGATACGCAGTATTTT
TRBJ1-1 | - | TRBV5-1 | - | CASRLTGGTEAFF | TGCGCCAGCAGACTTACCGGGGGCACTGAAGCTTTCTTT
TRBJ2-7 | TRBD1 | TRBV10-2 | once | CASRGTGSDEQYF | TGCGCCAGCAGAGGGACAGGGTCGGACGAGCAGTACTTC
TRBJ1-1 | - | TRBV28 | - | CASSLRASNTEAFF | TGTGCCAGCAGTTTAAGGGCAAGTAACACTGAAGCTTTCTTT
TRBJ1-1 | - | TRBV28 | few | CASSPSGEEAFF | TGTGCCAGCAGTCCATCAGGGGAAGAAGCTTTCTTT
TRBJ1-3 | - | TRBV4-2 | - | CASSQVRKDAGGNTIYF | TGTGCCAGCAGCCAAGTTCGAAAGGACGCAGGGGGAAACACCATATATTTT
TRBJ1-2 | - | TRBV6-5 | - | CASSTQVDYGYTF | TGTGCCAGCAGCACCCAGGTCGACTATGGCTACACCTTC
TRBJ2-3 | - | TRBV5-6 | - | CASSYPGSDTQYF | TGTGCCAGCAGTTACCCGGGGTCAGATACGCAGTATTTT
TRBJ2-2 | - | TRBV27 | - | CASSLFLGSTGELFF | TGTGCCAGCAGTTTATTTCTGGGTAGCACCGGGGAGCTGTTTTTT
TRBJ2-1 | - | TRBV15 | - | CATSRGLRGSSYNEQFF | TGTGCCACCAGCAGAGGCTTACGGGGAAGCTCCTACAATGAGCAGTTCTTC
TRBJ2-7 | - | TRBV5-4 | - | CASSFQTDRPSYEQYF | TGTGCCAGCAGCTTTCAAACTGACAGGCCCTCCTACGAGCAGTACTTC
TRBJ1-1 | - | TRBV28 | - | CASRPAGTPEAFF | TGTGCCAGCAGGCCGGCCGGGACCCCTGAAGCTTTCTTT
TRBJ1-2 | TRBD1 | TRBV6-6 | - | CASSLGGQVGYGYTF | TGTGCCAGCAGTCTCGGCGGACAGGTGGGCTATGGCTACACCTTC
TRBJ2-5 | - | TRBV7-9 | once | CASSLKHTFETQYF | TGTGCCAGCAGCTTAAAACACACATTTGAGACCCAGTACTTC
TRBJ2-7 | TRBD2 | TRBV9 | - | CASSPGTSGREQYF | TGTGCCAGCAGCCCCGGGACTAGCGGGAGGGAACAGTACTTC
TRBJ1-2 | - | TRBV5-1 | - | CASSLVQRGDYGYTF | TGCGCCAGCAGCTTGGTGCAGAGGGGGGACTATGGCTACACCTTC
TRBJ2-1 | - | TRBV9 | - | CASSVAGGLGDEQFF | TGTGCCAGCAGCGTAGCCGGGGGGCTAGGGGATGAGCAGTTCTTC
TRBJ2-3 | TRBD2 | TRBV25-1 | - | CASSERTSGLATDTQYF | TGTGCCAGCAGTGAACGGACTAGCGGGCTAGCAACAGATACGCAGTATTTT
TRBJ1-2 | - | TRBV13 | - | CASSSDRDTQF | TGTGCCAGCAGCTCTGACCGGGACACCCAATTC